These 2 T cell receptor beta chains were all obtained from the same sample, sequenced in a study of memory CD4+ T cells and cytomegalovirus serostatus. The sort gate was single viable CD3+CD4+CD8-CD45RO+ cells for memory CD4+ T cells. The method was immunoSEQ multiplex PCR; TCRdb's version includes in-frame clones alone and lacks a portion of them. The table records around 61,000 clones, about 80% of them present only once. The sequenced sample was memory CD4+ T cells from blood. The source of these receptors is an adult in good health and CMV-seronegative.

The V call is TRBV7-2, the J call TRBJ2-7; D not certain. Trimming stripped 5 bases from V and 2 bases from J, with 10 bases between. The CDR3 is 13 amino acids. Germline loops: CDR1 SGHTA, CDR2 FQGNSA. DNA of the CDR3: TGTGCCAGCAGCCCTCAAGCCGCCTACGAGCAGTACTTC. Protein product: CASSPQAAYEQYF.

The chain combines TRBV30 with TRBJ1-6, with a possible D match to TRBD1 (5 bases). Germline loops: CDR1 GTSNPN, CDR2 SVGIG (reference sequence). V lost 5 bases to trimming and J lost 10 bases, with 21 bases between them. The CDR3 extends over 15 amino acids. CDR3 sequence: CAWDPGRLPGSPLHF. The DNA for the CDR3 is TGTGCCTGGGATCCGGGACGCCTCCCGGGATCACCCCTCCACTTT.